This passage covers 16 T cell receptor beta chains from one sample sequenced in a study of OX40 agonist ivuxolimab in advanced cancers. The protocol used for the library was the immunoSEQ multiplex PCR assay. Here the immuneACCESS table is served through TCRdb, limited to in-frame sequences with V and J called. Missing clones are a known gap in these copies; in checked studies unresolved V genes cover under half, and the rest lacks a known reason. The sample records 74,000 or so clones, about 92% of which are singletons. Clones ranked in the top ten supply around an eighth of the sample. The sample in question was CD4+ or CD8+ T cells sorted from blood, obtained in a trial of the OX40 agonist ivuxolimab. The receptors here all came from an adult with an advanced solid tumor such as melanoma, head and neck, liver or kidney cancer.

V is TRBV9 and J is TRBJ2-7; perhaps TRBD2 as D (6 bases). The V gene lost 0 bases and the J gene lost 2 bases, with 12 bases spanning the gap. The CDR3 length is 15 residues. In germline, CDR1 is SGDLS, CDR2 YYNGEE. CDR3 sequence reads: CASSVGTSRAYEQYF. The CDR3 region has the DNA TGTGCCAGCAGCGTAGGAACTAGCAGAGCCTACGAGCAGTACTTC.

This chain connects TRBV28 to TRBJ2-1, with a tentative D call TRBD2 (5 bases). Germline V CDR1 and CDR2: MDHEN, SYDVKM. The CDR3 consists of 17 residues. Trimming cost V 6 bases and J 1 base, with 19 bases left between them. DNA for the CDR3: TGTGCCAGCAGCCCCACTAGTTGGAGGCATTCCTACAATGAGCAGTTCTTC. Its translation: CASSPTSWRHSYNEQFF.

The V and J genes are TRBV13 and TRBJ2-5; no reliable D call. Trimming shortened V by 5 bases and J by 2 bases, and 9 bases separated the two germline ends. Germline V gene sequence: CDR1 PRHDT, CDR2 FYEKMQ (reference sequence). This CDR3 has 13 amino acids. CDR3 residues: CASSLGLQETQYF. CDR3 in DNA: TGTGCCAGCAGCCTTGGGCTGCAAGAGACCCAGTACTTC.

V gene TRBV25-1 combines with J gene TRBJ1-6; D unresolved. The CDR3 covers 15 residues. From germline, CDR1 is MGHDK and CDR2 SYGVNS. Trimming took 8 bases from V and 1 from J, leaving 12 bases between them. CDR3 protein: CASAPTGSYNSPLHF. CDR3 in DNA: TGTGCCAGCGCCCCGACGGGGTCCTATAATTCACCCCTCCACTTT.

The chain has TRBV27 and TRBJ2-1, with 7 bases that match TRBD2. Germline loops: CDR1 MNHEY, CDR2 SMNVEV (reference sequence). J lost 1 base, V lost 10 bases, and 7 bases had no gene match. This CDR3 comprises 14 residues. The CDR3 coding sequence is TGTGCCACCTCTGCTAGCGGTTCCTACAATGAGCAGTTCTTC. Translated: CATSASGSYNEQFF.

The chain combines TRBV30 with TRBJ2-1; D remains ambiguous. This CDR3 spans 11 amino acids. The germline V gene has CDR1 GTSNPN and CDR2 SVGIG (reference sequence). V was cut by 0 bases and J by 7 bases, with 4 bases left in between. CDR3 in amino acids: CAWSVLNEQFF. In nucleotides, the CDR3 is TGTGCCTGGAGTGTATTGAATGAGCAGTTCTTC.

This clone was detected only once. The CDR3 loop reads CASTGGASSYNEQFF. CDR3 coding DNA: TGCGCCAGCACGGGGGGGGCGAGCTCCTACAATGAGCAGTTCTTC. This chain joins TRBV5-1 and TRBJ2-1; 8 bases match TRBD2. Germline trimming cut 6 bases from V and 0 bases from J; bases unmatched to any gene: 5. The CDR3 has 15 amino acids. Germline-derived CDR1 and CDR2 are SGHRS and YFSETQ.

The gene calls are TRBV27 and TRBJ2-7; TRBD1 might be the D (6 bases). The CDR3 runs to 13 residues. Looked up from germline, CDR1 is MNHEY and CDR2 is SMNVEV (reference sequence). Trimming cost V 3 bases and J 5 bases, with 11 bases left between them. The chain's CDR3 is CASSFPQGNEQYF. The CDR3 DNA is TGTGCCAGCAGTTTTCCCCAGGGGAACGAGCAGTACTTC.

This chain uses TRBV5-4 with TRBJ2-1; TRBD2 might be the D (5 bases). In germline, CDR1 is SGHNT, CDR2 YYREEE (reference sequence). V lost 4 bases, J lost 2 bases, and 13 bases lay in between. The CDR3 runs 15 residues. The CDR3 bases are TGTGCCAGCAGCCCGGACTCTGGGGCCTACAATGAGCAGTTCTTC. This gives the protein CASSPDSGAYNEQFF.

This chain connects TRBV27 to TRBJ2-7; 7 bases fit TRBD2. Looked up from germline, CDR1 is MNHEY and CDR2 is SMNVEV (reference sequence). The V segment lost 3 bases and the J segment 1 base; nucleotides outside the gene matches: 3. The CDR3 spans 14 residues. The CDR3 protein is CASSLSAGSYEQYF. CDR3 bases: TGTGCCAGCAGTTTGTCAGCGGGATCCTACGAGCAGTACTTC.

The chain combines TRBV4-3 with TRBJ1-5, with D hard to call. The CDR3 spans 13 residues. Germline CDR1 and CDR2: LGHNA and YSLEER. V lost 1 base, J lost 7 bases, and 8 bases lay in between. The CDR3 DNA reads TGCGCCAGCAGCCAAGCTCTGTGGCAGCCCCAGCATTTT. This translates into CASSQALWQPQHF.

V is TRBV27 and J is TRBJ1-1; the D is unclear. This CDR3 contains 15 residues. The germline gives CDR1 MNHEY, CDR2 SMNVEV (reference sequence). Trimming took 6 bases from V and 2 from J, leaving 16 bases between them. CDR3 region: CASSLGDGVNTEAFF. As DNA, the CDR3 is TGTGCCAGCAGCCTCGGCGACGGAGTAAACACTGAAGCTTTCTTT.

This sequence joins TRBV6-5 and TRBJ2-7, with unresolved D. V was cut by 0 bases and J by 3 bases, with 6 bases left in between. The CDR3 is made up of 13 amino acids. Germline V lookup: CDR1 MNHEY, CDR2 SVGAGI. DNA for the CDR3: TGTGCCAGCAGTTACTCGGTCGGCTACGAGCAGTACTTC. Protein sequence: CASSYSVGYEQYF.

This CDR3 is CASSEWGYSNQPQHF. In nucleotides, the CDR3 is TGTGCCAGCAGTGAATGGGGTTATAGCAATCAGCCCCAGCATTTT. This rearrangement joins TRBV6-1 to TRBJ1-5; D is uncertain. The V end was cut by 2 bases, the J end by 0 bases, with 8 bases between. CDR3 length: 15 amino acids. Germline CDR1 is MNHNS and CDR2 is SASEGT.

V usage is TRBV4-1 and J usage is TRBJ2-5; 7 bases map to TRBD1. The germline CDR1 and CDR2 sequences are MGHRA and YSYEKL. Losses at the gene ends were 3 bases for V and 1 base for J; bases not matched to a gene: 5. This CDR3 is built from 15 residues. The CDR3 loop reads CASSHATGPQETQYF. As DNA, the CDR3 is TGCGCCAGCAGCCACGCGACAGGGCCCCAAGAGACCCAGTACTTC.

The gene calls are TRBV9 and TRBJ2-1, with 7 bases fitting TRBD1. Unmatched junction bases numbered 15, after V lost 4 bases and J lost 8 bases. CDR3 length: 16 amino acids. Germline lookup yields CDR1 SGDLS and CDR2 YYNGEE. The CDR3 sequence: CASSPRATGNVDEQFF. The CDR3 DNA sequence: TGTGCCAGCAGCCCTCGTGCGACAGGGAACGTTGATGAGCAGTTCTTC. Full variable domain (outside the CDR3, taken from reference TRBV9 and TRBJ2-1): DSGVTQTPKHLITATGQRVTLRCSPRSGDLSVYWYQQSLDQGLQFLIQYYNGEERAKGNILERFSAQQFPDLHSELNLSSLELGDSALYFCASSPRATGNVDEQFFGPGTRLTVL.